Given below is one T cell receptor beta chain in context. Its antigen is not identified. These data belong to a study of cytomegalovirus exposure and HLA in healthy donors. Study-wide points: A few of the chains that were CMV-associated were confirmed in vitro to be specific for CMV antigens. There were some 150 TCR beta chains listed as cytomegalovirus-associated.

The PCR was carried out with 60 Vbeta primers and 13 Jbeta primers. Measured with immunoSEQ multiplex PCR; TCRdb has only the in-frame clones, and not every one. This table holds 75,000 to 95,000 clones. V was clipped by 2 bases and J by 6 bases, with 11 bases between them. Per germline, CDR1 MRHNA and CDR2 SNTAGT. The CDR3 is made up of 14 amino acids. The chain carries TRBV6-4 and TRBJ1-5, with TRBD1 as a possible D gene (5 bases). The specimen sequenced was PBMCs. The origin of this receptor is an older woman in good health and CMV-seronegative. The CDR3 reads CASSDGAGPQPQHF. The CDR3 DNA reads TGTGCCAGCAGTGACGGGGCAGGTCCTCAGCCCCAGCATTTT.